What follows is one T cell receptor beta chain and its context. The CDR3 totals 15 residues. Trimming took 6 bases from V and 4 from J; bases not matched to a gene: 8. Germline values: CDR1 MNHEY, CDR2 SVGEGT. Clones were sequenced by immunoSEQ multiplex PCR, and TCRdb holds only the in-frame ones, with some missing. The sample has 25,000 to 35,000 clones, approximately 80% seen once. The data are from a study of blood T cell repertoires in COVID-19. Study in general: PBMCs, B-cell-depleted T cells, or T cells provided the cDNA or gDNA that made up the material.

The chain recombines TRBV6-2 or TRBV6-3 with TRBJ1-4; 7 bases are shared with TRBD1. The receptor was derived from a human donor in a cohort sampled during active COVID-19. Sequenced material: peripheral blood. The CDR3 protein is CASSPGTANNEKLFF. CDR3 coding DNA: TGTGCCAGCAGCCCTGGGACAGCAAATAATGAAAAACTGTTTTTT.